A single sample gave rise to the 8 T cell receptor beta chains below, sequenced in a study of T-cell memory formation after mild COVID-19. MiXCR, run by TCRdb on the 5' RACE reads, gives a single entry per CDR3 protein. The table records about 360,000 distinct CDR3 sequences, around 14% of them present only once. Sequenced material: PBMCs or a T cell subset sorted from them (not recorded which). The receptors shown here come from a man aged 18 to 29 who had mild COVID-19 (a few samples of this study predate the infection). Cell type and time point are not known.

V is TRBV4-3 and J is TRBJ1-5; D may be TRBD1 (5 bases). The germline V and J ends were trimmed by 1 base and 4 bases, with 8 bases remaining between them. Germline V gene sequence: CDR1 LGHNA, CDR2 YSLEER. This CDR3 is built from 14 residues. CDR3 coding DNA: TGCGCCAGCAGCCAAGGATGGGGGAATCAGCCCCAGCATTTT. Translated: CASSQGWGNQPQHF.

This clonotype was picked up a small number of times. The V and J genes are TRBV3-1 and TRBJ1-1; no clear D. This CDR3 has 14 residues. Trimming took off 4 bases at V and 5 bases at J, with 14 bases between the two ends. Looked up from germline, CDR1 is LGHDT and CDR2 is YNNKEL (reference sequence). DNA of the CDR3: TGTGCCAGCAGCCGCCTTTACAAGGCGACTGAAGCTTTCTTT. This gives the protein CASSRLYKATEAFF.

This clonotype was recorded at least ten times. This chain joins TRBV15 and TRBJ2-2; the D gene is possibly TRBD2 (5 bases). Between the trimmed V and J ends, which lost 5 bases and 5 bases, there was a span of 12 bases. There are 14 residues in the CDR3. Germline lookup yields CDR1 LNHNV and CDR2 YYDKDF (reference sequence). The CDR3 DNA follows: TGTGCCACCAGCGTAGGCGGGCCGACCGGGGAGCTGTTTTTT. This encodes CATSVGGPTGELFF.

V is TRBV20-1 and J is TRBJ1-1; TRBD1 agrees at 7 bases. Germline V lookup: CDR1 DFQATT, CDR2 SNEGSKA (reference sequence). The V segment lost 6 bases and the J segment 8 bases; nucleotides outside the gene matches: 15. The CDR3 consists of 14 residues. The CDR3 nucleotides are TGCAGTGCCAGACCCGGGACAGAAGTTGTCGAAGCTTTCTTT. This sequence encodes CSARPGTEVVEAFF.

This clonotype was counted a few times. The V call is TRBV6-5, the J call TRBJ1-1; D unclear. The CDR3 length is 15 residues. The V and J ends lost 6 bases and 4 bases respectively, with 18 bases between them. Per germline, CDR1 MNHEY and CDR2 SVGAGI. The CDR3 loop reads CASSPAGRGSTEAFF. The CDR3 DNA reads TGTGCCAGCAGCCCCGCTGGACGGGGATCCACTGAAGCTTTCTTT.

This clonotype occurred a few times. CDR3 DNA sequence: TGTGCCAGCAGCTACGGGACGCATGGCTACACCTTC. It is translated as CASSYGTHGYTF. V gene TRBV3-1 combines with J gene TRBJ1-2, with a weak D call TRBD1 (5 bases). The V gene's germline CDR1 is LGHDT and CDR2 YNNKEL (reference sequence). This CDR3 is 12 amino acids long. Trimming removed 5 bases from V and 6 bases from J, with 10 bases in between.

This clonotype came up a few times. V usage is TRBV11-1 and J usage is TRBJ1-6, with D possibly being TRBD1 (5 bases). There are 15 residues in the CDR3. The germline V gene has CDR1 SGHAT and CDR2 FQDESV (reference sequence). V was pared by 7 bases and J by 7 bases, with 17 bases between. CDR3 nucleotides: TGTGCCAGCAACCACGCAGGGACCGGCAATTCACCCCTCCACTTT. This encodes CASNHAGTGNSPLHF.

The chain recombines TRBV10-3 with TRBJ2-7; the match to TRBD2 covers 14 bases. Germline loops: CDR1 ENHRY, CDR2 SYGVKD. V shed 4 bases and J 3 bases; nucleotides not matched to a gene: 8. The CDR3 contains 17 residues. CDR3 nucleotides: TGTGCCATCAGTGGACTAGCGGGGGGGCGCGCTGTCTACGAGCAGTACTTC. It yields the protein CAISGLAGGRAVYEQYF.